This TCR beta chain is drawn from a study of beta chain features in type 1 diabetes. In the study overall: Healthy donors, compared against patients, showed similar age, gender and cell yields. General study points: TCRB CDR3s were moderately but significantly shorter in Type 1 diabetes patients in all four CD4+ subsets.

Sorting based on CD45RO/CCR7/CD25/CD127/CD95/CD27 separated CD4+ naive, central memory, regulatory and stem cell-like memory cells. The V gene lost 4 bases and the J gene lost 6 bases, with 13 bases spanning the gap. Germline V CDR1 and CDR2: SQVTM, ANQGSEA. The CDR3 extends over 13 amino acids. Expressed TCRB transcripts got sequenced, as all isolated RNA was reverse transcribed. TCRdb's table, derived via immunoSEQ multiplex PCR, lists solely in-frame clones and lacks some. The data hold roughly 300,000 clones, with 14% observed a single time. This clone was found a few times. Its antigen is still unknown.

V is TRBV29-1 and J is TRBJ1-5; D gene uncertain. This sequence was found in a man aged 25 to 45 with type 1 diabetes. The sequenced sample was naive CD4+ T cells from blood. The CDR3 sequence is CSVGGGWAQPQHF. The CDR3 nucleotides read TGCAGCGTTGGAGGAGGCTGGGCTCAGCCCCAGCATTTT.